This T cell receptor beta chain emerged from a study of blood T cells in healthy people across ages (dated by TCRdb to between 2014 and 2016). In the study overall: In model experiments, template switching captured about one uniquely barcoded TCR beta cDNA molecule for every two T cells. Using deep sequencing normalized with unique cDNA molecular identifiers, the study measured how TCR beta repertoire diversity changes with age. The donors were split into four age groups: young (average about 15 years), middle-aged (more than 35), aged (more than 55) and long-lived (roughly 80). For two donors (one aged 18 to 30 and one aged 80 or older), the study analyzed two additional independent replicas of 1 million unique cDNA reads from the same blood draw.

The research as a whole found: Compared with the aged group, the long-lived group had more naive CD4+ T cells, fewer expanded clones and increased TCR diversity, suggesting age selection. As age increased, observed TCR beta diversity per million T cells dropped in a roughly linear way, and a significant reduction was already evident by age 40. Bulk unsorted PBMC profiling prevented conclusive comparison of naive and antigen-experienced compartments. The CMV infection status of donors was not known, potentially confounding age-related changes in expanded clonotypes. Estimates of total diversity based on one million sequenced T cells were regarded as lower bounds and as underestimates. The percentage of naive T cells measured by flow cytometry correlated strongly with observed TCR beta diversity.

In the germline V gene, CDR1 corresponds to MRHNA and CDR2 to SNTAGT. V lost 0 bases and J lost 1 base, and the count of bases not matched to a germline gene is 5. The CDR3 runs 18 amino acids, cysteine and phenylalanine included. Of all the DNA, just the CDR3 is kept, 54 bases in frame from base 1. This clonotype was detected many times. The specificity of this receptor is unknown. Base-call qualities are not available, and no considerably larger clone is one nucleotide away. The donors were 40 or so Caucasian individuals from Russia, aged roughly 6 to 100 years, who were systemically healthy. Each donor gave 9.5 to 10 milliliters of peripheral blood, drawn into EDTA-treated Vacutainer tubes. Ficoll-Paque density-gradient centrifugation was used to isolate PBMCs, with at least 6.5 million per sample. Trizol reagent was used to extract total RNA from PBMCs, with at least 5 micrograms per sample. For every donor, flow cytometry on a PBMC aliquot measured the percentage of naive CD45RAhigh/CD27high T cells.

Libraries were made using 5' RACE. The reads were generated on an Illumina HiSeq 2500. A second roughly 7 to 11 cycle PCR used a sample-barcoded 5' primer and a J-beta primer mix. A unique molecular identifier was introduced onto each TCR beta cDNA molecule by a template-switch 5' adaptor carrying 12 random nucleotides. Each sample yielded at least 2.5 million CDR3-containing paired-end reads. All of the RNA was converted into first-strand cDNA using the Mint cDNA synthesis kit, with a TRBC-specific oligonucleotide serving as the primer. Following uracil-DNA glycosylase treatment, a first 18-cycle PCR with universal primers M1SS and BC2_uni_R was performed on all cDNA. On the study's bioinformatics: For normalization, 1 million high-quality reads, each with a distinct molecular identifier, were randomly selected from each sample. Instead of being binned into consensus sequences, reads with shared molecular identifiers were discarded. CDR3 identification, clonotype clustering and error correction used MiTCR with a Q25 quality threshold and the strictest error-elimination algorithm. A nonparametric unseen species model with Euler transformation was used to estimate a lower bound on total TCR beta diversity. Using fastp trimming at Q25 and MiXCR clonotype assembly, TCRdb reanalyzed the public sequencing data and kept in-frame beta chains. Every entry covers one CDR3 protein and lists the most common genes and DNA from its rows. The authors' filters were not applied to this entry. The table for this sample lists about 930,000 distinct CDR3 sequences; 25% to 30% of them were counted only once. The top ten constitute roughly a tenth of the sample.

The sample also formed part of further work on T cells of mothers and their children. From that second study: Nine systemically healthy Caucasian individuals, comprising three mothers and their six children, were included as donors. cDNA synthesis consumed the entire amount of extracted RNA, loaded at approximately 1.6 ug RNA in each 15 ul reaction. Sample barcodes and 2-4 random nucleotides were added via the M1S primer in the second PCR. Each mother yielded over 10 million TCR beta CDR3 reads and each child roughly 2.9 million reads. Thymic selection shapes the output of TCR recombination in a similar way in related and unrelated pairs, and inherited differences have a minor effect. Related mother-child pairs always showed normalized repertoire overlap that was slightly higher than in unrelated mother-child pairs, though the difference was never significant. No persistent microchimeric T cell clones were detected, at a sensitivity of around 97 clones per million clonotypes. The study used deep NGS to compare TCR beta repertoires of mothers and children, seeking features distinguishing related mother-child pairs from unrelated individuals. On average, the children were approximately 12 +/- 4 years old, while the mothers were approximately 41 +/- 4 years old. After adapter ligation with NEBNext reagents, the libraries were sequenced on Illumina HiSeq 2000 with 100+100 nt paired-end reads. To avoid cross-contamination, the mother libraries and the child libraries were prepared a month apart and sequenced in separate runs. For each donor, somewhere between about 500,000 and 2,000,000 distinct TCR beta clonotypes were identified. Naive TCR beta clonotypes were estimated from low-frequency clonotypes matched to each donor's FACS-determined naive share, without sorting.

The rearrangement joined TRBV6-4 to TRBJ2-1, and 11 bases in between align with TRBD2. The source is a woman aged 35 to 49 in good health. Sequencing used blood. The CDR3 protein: CASSDSGSSGGSYNEQFF. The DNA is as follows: TGTGCCAGCAGTGACTCAGGCTCTAGCGGGGGGTCCTACAATGAGCAGTTCTTC.